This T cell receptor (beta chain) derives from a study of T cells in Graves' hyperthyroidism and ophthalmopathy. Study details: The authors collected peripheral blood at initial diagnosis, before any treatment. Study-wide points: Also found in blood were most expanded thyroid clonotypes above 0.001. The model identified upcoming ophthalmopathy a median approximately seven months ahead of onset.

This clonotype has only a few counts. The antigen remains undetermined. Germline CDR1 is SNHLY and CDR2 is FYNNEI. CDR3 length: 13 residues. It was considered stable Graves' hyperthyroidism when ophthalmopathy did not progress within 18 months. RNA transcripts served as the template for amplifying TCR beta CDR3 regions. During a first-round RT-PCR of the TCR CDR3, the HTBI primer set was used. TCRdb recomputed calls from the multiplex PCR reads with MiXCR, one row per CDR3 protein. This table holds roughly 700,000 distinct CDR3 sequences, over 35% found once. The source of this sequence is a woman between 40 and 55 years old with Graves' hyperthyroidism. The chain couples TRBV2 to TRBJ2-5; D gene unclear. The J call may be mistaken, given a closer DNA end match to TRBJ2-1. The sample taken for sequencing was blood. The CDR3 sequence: CASSDPRSNEQFF. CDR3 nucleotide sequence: TGTGCCAGCAGTGACCCCAGATCCAATGAGCAGTTCTTC.